This T cell receptor (beta chain) was identified during a study of T-cell reconstitution after alpha-beta-depleted transplantation in children. Whole-study results and caveats: Several hundred graft clones that had expanded were reportedly the source of alpha-beta T cells about two months after transplant. Surviving recipient T cells and thymic progenitors produced the high day-60 TCRbeta diversity seen in some patients. It was newly produced T cells that mostly accounted for T-cell counts and diversity one year after transplant.

V was trimmed by 6 bases and J by 0 bases, leaving 11 bases between them. CDR1 and CDR2 from the germline V gene are SNHLY and FYNNEI. The CDR3 consists of 15 residues. Preparation of the TCRbeta library used unique molecular identifiers. TCRdb recomputed calls from the PCR reads with MiXCR, one row per CDR3 protein. The sample lists approximately 85,000 distinct CDR3 sequences, 15% to 18% seen once, with less than 20% in the top ten. This clonotype was seen only a few times. Its antigen is currently unknown. The rearrangement joins TRBV2 to TRBJ1-4; the D is unclear. The source was PBMCs, mostly from graft donor cells, collected 180 days after TCRalphabeta/CD19-depleted stem cell transplant. The receptor was isolated from a male patient between 2 and 15 years old who had a stem cell transplant for acute lymphoblastic leukemia, so the T cells may come from the graft donor. The CDR3 region is CASSSRRTTNEKLFF. The CDR3 DNA sequence: TGTGCCAGCAGCAGTAGGAGAACAACTAATGAAAAACTGTTTTTT.